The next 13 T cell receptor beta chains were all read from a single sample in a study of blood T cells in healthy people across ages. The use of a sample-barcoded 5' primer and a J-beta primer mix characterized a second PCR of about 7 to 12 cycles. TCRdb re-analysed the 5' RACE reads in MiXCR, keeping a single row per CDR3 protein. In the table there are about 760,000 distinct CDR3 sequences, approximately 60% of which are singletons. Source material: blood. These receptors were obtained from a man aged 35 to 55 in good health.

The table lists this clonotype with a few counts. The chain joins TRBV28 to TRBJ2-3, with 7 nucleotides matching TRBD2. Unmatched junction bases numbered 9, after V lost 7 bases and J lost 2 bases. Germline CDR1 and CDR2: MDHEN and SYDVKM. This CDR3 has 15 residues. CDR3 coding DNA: TGTGCCAGCACAATGGGGGGGGGAAACACAGATACGCAGTATTTT. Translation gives CASTMGGGNTDTQYF.

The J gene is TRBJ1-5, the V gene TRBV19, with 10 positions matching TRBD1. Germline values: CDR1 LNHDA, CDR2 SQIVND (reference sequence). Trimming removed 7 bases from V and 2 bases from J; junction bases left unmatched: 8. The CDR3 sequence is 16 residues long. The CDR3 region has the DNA TGTGCCAGTACCCCGACAGGGGGCGCGGGCAATCAGCCCCAGCATTTT. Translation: CASTPTGGAGNQPQHF.

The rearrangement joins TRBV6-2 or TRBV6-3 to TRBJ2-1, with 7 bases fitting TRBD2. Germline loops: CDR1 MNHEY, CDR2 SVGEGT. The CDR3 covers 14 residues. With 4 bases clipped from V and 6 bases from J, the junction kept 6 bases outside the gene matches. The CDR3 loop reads CASSWKRTSNEQFF. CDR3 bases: TGTGCCAGCAGTTGGAAACGGACTAGCAATGAGCAGTTCTTC.

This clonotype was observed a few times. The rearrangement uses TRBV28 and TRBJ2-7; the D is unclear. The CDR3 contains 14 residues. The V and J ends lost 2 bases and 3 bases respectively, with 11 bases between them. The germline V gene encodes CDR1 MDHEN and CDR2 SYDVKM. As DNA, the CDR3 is TGTGCCAGCAGTTTAGGGCAGCTATACTACGAGCAGTACTTC. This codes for CASSLGQLYYEQYF.

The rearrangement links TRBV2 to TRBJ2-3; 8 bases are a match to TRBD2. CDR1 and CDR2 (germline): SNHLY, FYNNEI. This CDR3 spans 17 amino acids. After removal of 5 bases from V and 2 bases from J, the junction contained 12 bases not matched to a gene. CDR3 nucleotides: TGTGCCAGCAGTTCCCCCGATGTAGCGGGGTACACAGATACGCAGTATTTT. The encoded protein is CASSSPDVAGYTDTQYF.

The DNA for the CDR3 is TGTGCCAGCGTGGGGTGGGGACTTGAAGCTTTCTTT. Amino acid sequence: CASVGWGLEAFF. V usage is TRBV27 and J usage is TRBJ1-1; possibly TRBD1 for D (5 bases). The CDR3 runs 12 residues. Trimming took off 8 bases at V and 7 bases at J, with 14 bases between the two ends. Germline V gives CDR1 MNHEY, CDR2 SMNVEV (reference sequence).

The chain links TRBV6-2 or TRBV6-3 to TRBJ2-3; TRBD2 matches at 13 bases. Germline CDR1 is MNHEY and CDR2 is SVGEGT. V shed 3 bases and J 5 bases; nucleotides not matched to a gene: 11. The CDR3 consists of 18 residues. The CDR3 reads CASSYLRLAGGVRDTQYF. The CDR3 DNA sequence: TGTGCCAGCAGTTATTTGCGACTAGCGGGAGGCGTACGAGATACGCAGTATTTT.

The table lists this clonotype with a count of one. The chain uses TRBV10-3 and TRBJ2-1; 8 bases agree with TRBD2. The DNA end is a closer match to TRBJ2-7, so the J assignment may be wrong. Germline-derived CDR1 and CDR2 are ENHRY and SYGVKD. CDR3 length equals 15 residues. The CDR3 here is CAISTGTRFYNEQYF. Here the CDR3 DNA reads TGTGCCATCAGTACTGGGACTAGGTTCTACAATGAGCAGTACTTC.

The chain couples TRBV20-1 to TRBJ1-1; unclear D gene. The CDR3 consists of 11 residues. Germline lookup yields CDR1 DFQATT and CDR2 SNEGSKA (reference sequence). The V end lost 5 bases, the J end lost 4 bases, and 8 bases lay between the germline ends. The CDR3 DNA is TGCAGTGCTTTTGTTCGCACTGAAGCTTTCTTT. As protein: CSAFVRTEAFF.

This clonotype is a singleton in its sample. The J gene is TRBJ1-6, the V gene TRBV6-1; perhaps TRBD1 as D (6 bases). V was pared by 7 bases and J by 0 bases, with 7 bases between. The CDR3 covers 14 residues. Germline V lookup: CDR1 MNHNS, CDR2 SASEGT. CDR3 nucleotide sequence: TGTGCCAGCACGGACAGCTCCTATAATTCACCCCTCCACTTT. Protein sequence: CASTDSSYNSPLHF.

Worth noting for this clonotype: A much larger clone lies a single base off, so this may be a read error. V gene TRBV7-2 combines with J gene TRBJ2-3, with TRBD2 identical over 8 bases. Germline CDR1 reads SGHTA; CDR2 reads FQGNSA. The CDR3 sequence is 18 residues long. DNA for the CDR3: TGTGCCAGCTTCCCCGCGGGGGGCGCGTGGCCGAGCACAGGTACGCAGTATTTT. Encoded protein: CASFPAGGAWPSTGTQYF.

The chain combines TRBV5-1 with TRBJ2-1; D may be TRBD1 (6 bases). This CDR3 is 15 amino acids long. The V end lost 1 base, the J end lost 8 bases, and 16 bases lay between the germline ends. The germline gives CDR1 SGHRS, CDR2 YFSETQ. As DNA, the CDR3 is TGCGCCAGCAGCTTGACAGTGGCAGGGGACGATGAGCAGTTCTTC. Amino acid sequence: CASSLTVAGDDEQFF. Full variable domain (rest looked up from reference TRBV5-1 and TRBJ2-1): KAGVTQTPRYLIKTRGQQVTLSCSPISGHRSVSWYQQTPGQGLQFLFEYFSETQRNKGNFPGRFSGRQFSNSRSEMNVSTLELGDSALYLCASSLTVAGDDEQFFGPGTRLTVL.

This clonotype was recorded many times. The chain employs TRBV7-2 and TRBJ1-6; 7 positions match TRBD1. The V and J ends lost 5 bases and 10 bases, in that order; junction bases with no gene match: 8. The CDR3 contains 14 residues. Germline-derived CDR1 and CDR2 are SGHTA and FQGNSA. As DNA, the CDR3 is TGTGCCAGCAGCATTACAGGGGATTTCTCACCCCTCCACTTT. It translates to CASSITGDFSPLHF. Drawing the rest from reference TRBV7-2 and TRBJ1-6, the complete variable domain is GAGVSQSPSNKVTEKGKDVELRCDPISGHTALYWYRQSLGQGLEFLIYFQGNSAPDKSGLPSDRFSAERTGGSVSTLTIQRTQQEDSAVYLCASSITGDFSPLHFGNGTRLTVT.